The 2 T cell receptor beta chains given below trace back to one sample, sequenced in a study of CD8+CD57+ T cells in acquired aplastic anemia. TCR beta VDJ and CDR3 profiles were obtained from a genomic DNA template. TCRdb itself ran the reads through MiXCR, one entry per CDR3 protein. This sample has around 150,000 distinct CDR3 sequences, with 65% to 75% found just once. Sequenced patients had shown CD8+CD57+ cell expansion by flow cytometry. Sequencing input: sorted CD4+, CD8+, or CD8+CD57+ T cells (not recorded which) from PBMCs. The receptors were gathered from a human donor with aplastic anemia.

In this sample, this clonotype turned up many times. The chain is built from TRBV5-1 and TRBJ2-5; TRBD1 might be the D (6 bases). The germline V gene has CDR1 SGHRS and CDR2 YFSETQ. The CDR3 consists of 15 residues. Trimming removed 4 bases at V and 1 base at J, with 14 bases between. The CDR3 sequence: CASSNRDTSQETQYF. CDR3 nucleotide sequence: TGCGCCAGCAGCAACCGGGACACTAGCCAAGAGACCCAGTACTTC. Combining the CDR3 with reference TRBV5-1 and TRBJ2-5 gives the whole variable domain KAGVTQTPRYLIKTRGQQVTLSCSPISGHRSVSWYQQTPGQGLQFLFEYFSETQRNKGNFPGRFSGRQFSNSRSEMNVSTLELGDSALYLCASSNRDTSQETQYFGPGTRLLVL.

The chain joins TRBV5-1 to TRBJ2-7; TRBD1 matches at 8 bases. In germline, CDR1 is SGHRS, CDR2 YFSETQ. The junction had 5 bases not matched to a gene; V was cut back by 4 bases and J by 2 bases. The CDR3 covers 14 residues. CDR3 nucleotide sequence: TGCGCCAGCAGCCCGGACAGGGTTACCTACGAGCAGTACTTC. Protein product: CASSPDRVTYEQYF.